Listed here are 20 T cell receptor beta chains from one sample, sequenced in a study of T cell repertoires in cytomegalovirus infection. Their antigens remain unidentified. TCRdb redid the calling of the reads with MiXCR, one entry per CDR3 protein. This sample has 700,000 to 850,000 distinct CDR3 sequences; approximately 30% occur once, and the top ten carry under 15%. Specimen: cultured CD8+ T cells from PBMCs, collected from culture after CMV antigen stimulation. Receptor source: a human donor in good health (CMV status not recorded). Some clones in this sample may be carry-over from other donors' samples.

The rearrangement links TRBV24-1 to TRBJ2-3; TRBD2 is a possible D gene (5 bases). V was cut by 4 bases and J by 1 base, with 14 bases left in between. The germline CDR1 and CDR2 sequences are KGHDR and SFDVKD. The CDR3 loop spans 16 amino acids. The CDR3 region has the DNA TGTGCCACCAGTGAACGAACGGGGTTACGCACAGATACGCAGTATTTT. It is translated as CATSERTGLRTDTQYF.

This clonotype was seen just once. This CDR3 reads CASSSVRAPEETQYF. Here the CDR3 DNA reads TGTGCCAGCAGCTCAGTACGGGCTCCCGAAGAGACCCAGTACTTC. V usage is TRBV7-6 and J usage is TRBJ2-5, with D hard to call. Trimming stripped 4 bases from V and 3 bases from J, with 15 bases between. Germline-derived CDR1 and CDR2 are SGHVS and FNYEAQ. The CDR3 length is 15 residues.

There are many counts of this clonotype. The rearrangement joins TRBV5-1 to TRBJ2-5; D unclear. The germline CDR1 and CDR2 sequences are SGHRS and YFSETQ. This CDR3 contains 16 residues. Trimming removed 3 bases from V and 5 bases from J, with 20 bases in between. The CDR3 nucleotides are TGCGCCAGCAGCTCCCAGGACGAAAGTTCGTTGGAGACCCAGTACTTC. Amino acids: CASSSQDESSLETQYF.

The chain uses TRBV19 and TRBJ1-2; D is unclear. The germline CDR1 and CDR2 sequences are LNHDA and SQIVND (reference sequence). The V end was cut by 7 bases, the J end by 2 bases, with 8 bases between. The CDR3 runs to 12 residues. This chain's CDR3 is CASIPINYGYTF. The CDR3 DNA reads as TGTGCCAGTATCCCGATAAACTATGGCTACACCTTC.

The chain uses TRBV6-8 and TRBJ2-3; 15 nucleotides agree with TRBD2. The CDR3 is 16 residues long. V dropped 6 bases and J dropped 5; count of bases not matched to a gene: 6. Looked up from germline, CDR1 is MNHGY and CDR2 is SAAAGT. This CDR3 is CASSRTSGGAVDTQYF. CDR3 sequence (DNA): TGTGCCAGCAGCCGGACTAGCGGGGGGGCAGTAGATACGCAGTATTTT.

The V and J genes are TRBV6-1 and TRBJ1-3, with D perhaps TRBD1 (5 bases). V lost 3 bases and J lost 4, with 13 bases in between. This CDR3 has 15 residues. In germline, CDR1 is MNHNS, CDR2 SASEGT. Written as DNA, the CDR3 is TGTGCCAGCAGTGATGGGGCAGGCCCAGGAAACACCATATATTTT. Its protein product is CASSDGAGPGNTIYF.

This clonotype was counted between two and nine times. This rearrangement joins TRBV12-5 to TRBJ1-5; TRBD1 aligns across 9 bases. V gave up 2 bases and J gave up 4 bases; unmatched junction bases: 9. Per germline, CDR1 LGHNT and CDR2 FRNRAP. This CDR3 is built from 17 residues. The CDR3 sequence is CASGLIPTGGVNQPQHF. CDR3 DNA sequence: TGTGCTAGTGGTTTGATTCCGACAGGGGGGGTTAATCAGCCCCAGCATTTT.

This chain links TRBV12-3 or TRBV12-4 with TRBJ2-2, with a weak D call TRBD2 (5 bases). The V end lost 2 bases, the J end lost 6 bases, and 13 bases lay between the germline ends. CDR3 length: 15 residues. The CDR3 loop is CASSLWLAGAGELFF. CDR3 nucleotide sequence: TGTGCCAGCAGTTTATGGCTAGCAGGTGCCGGGGAGCTGTTTTTT.

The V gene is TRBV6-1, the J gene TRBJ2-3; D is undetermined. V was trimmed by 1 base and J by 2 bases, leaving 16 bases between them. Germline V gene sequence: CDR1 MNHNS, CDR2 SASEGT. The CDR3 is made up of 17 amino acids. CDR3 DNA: TGTGCCAGCAGTGAAGTCGAGCTATTTAAGTTCACAGATACGCAGTATTTT. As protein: CASSEVELFKFTDTQYF.

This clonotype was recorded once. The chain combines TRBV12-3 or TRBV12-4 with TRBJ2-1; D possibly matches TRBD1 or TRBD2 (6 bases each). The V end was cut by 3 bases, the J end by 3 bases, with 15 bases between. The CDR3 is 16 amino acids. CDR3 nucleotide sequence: TGTGCCAGCAGTTTGCCCATCGGGGGCCTCTACAATGAGCAGTTCTTC. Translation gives CASSLPIGGLYNEQFF.

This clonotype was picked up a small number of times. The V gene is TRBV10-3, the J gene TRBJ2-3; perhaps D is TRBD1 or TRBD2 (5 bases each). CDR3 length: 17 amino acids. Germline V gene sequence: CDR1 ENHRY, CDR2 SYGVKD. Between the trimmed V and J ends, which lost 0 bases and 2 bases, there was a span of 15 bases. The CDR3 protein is CAISESWTPTNTDTQYF. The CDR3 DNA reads TGTGCCATCAGTGAGTCATGGACACCGACTAACACAGATACGCAGTATTTT.

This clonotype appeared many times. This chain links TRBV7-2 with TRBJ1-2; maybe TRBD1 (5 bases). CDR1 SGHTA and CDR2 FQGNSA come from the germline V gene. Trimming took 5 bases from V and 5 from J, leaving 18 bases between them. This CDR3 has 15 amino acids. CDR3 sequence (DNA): TGTGCCAGCAGCACTACCGCGGAGGGGCCATATGGCTACACCTTC. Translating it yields CASSTTAEGPYGYTF.

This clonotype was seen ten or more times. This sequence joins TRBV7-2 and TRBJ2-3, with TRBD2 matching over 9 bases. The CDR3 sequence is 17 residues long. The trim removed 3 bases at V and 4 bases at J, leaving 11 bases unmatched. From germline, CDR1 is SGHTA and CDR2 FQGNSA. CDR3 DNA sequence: TGTGCCAGCAGCTTCCTATGGGCTAGCGGGGCGTCAGATACGCAGTATTTT. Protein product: CASSFLWASGASDTQYF.

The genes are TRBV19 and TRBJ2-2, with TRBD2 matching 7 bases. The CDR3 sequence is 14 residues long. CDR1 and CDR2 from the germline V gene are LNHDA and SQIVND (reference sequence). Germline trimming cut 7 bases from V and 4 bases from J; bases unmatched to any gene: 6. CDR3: CASTWTGGTGELFF. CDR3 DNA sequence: TGTGCCAGTACTTGGACGGGGGGCACCGGGGAGCTGTTTTTT.

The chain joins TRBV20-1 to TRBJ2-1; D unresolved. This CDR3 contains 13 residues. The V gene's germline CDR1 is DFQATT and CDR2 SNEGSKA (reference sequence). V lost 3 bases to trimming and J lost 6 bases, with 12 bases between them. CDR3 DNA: TGCAGTGCTAGCCCGGCATCCCCCAATGAGCAGTTCTTC. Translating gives CSASPASPNEQFF.

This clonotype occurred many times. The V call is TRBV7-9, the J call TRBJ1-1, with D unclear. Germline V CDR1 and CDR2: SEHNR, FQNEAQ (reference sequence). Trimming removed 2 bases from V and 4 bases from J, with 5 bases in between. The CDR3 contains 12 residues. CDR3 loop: CASSLIVTEAFF. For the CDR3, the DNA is TGTGCCAGCAGCTTAATTGTCACTGAAGCTTTCTTT.

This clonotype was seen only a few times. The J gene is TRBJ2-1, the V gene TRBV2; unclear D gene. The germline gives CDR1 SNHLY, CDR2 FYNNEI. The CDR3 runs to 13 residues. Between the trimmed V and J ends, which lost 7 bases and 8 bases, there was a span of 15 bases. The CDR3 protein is CASTLRVGYEQFF. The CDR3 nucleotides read TGTGCCAGCACCCTTAGAGTGGGTTATGAGCAGTTCTTC.

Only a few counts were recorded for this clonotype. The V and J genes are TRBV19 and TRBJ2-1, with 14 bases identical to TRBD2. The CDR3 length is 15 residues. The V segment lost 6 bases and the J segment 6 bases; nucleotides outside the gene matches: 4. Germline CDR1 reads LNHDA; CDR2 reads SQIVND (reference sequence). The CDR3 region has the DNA TGTGCCAGTAGAATCGGGACTAGCGGGGGCAATGAGCAGTTCTTC. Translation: CASRIGTSGGNEQFF.

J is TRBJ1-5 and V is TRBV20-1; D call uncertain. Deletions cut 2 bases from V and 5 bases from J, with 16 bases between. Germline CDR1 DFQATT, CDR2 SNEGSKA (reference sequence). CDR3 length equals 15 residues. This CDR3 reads CSARHTGLRDQPQHF. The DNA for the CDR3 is TGCAGTGCTAGACACACGGGGTTGCGAGATCAGCCCCAGCATTTT.

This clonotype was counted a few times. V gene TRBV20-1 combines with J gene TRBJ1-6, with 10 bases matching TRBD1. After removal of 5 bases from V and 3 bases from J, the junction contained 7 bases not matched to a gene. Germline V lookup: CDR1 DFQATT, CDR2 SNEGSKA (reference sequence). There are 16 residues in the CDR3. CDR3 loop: CSAPGGQGDYNSPLHF. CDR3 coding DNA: TGCAGTGCTCCCGGCGGACAGGGGGACTATAATTCACCCCTCCACTTT.